This record looks at one TCR beta chain sequence and its context. Its specificity is unknown. These data belong to a study of response to subunit inactivated influenza vaccine. Points from the study as a whole: The authors offered the suggestion that each seasonal influenza vaccination recruits few new T cells.

The CDR3 covers 16 residues. Trimming removed 6 bases from V and 3 bases from J; junction bases left unmatched: 11. From germline, CDR1 is MDHEN and CDR2 SYDVKM. TCRdb redid the calling of the RT-PCR reads with MiXCR, one entry per CDR3 protein. The table has 650,000 to 700,000 distinct CDR3 sequences, 15% to 18% seen once. The chain joins TRBV28 to TRBJ1-3, with TRBD1 identical over 7 bases. The specimen was PBMCs from blood, collected 11 to 12 days after vaccination. The TCR was taken from a man in his fifties or sixties who received an inactivated influenza vaccine. DNA for the CDR3: TGTGCCAGCAGCTATATAAACAGGGGCCGTGGAAACACCATATATTTT. It specifies CASSYINRGRGNTIYF.